The 17 T cell receptor beta chains below all came from one sample that was sequenced in a study of T cells in Graves' hyperthyroidism and ophthalmopathy (dated by TCRdb to the late 2010s). Library creation used multiplex PCR. Data came from an Illumina HiSeq 2000. The TCR beta CDR3 regions were amplified from the RNA transcripts. The TCR CDR3 was subjected to a first round of RT-PCR using the HTBI primer set and the Qiagen OneStep RT-PCR kit. The public reads were run again by TCRdb, first through fastp at Q25 and then through MiXCR, and only productive beta chains were kept. When rows share a CDR3 protein, they turn into one entry using the most common DNA and genes. The sample profile shows 660,000 or so distinct CDR3 sequences; around 20% of them were found once. The ten largest make up around a third of the sample. Material: blood. Receptors were obtained from a man aged 25 to 40 with Graves' ophthalmopathy.

This clonotype came up a few times. V usage is TRBV13 and J usage is TRBJ2-3; D might be TRBD2 (6 bases). Germline CDR1 and CDR2: PRHDT and FYEKMQ (reference sequence). V was trimmed by 8 bases and J by 5 bases, leaving 17 bases between them. The CDR3 loop spans 14 amino acids. The CDR3 loop reads CASSRGRPGDTQYF. As DNA, the CDR3 is TGTGCCAGCTCGCGAGGGAGGCCCGGAGATACGCAGTATTTT.

The table lists this clonotype with many counts. This chain joins TRBV28 and TRBJ2-7; D is perhaps TRBD1 or TRBD2 (5 bases each). The CDR3 is made up of 15 amino acids. V was cut by 1 base and J by 0 bases, with 10 bases left in between. Germline V gene lookup returns CDR1 MDHEN and CDR2 SYDVKM. This chain's CDR3 is CASSLSAGSSYEQYF. CDR3 nucleotide sequence: TGTGCCAGCAGTTTATCGGCAGGGAGCTCCTACGAGCAGTACTTC.

CDR3 loop: CASSGMGANVLTF. CDR3 bases: TGTGCCAGCAGCGGAATGGGGGCCAACGTCCTGACTTTC. This chain joins TRBV6-1 and TRBJ2-6, with D unclear. V was shortened by 6 bases and J by 4 bases, with 7 bases between the two germline ends. CDR1 and CDR2 from the germline V gene are MNHNS and SASEGT. The CDR3 is 13 residues long.

This clonotype occurred a few times. The J gene is TRBJ1-1, the V gene TRBV14, with TRBD1 identical over 8 bases. The CDR3 totals 13 residues. Germline CDR1 and CDR2: SGHDN and FVKESK. V trimming: 3 bases; J trimming: 5 bases; junction bases outside the gene matches: 2. The CDR3: CASSQNRGTEAFF. The CDR3 DNA reads as TGTGCCAGCAGCCAGAACAGGGGGACTGAAGCTTTCTTT.

This clonotype was observed a handful of times. CDR3 bases: TGTGCCAGCACCCTCTCGGGACAGCTTGAGCAGTTCTTC. Protein: CASTLSGQLEQFF. The chain couples TRBV13 to TRBJ2-1; TRBD1 aligns across 7 bases. V gave up 7 bases and J gave up 9 bases; unmatched junction bases: 9. This CDR3 region has 13 residues. Germline lookup yields CDR1 PRHDT and CDR2 FYEKMQ (reference sequence).

This clonotype has just a few counts. V and J are TRBV30 and TRBJ2-7; no definite D call. In germline, CDR1 is GTSNPN, CDR2 SVGIG (reference sequence). This CDR3 contains 12 residues. The V end was cut by 1 base, the J end by 3 bases, with 7 bases between. CDR3 sequence: CAWSDISYEQYF. As DNA, the CDR3 is TGTGCCTGGAGTGACATAAGCTACGAGCAGTACTTC.

This clonotype was detected ten times or more. The chain is built from TRBV27 and TRBJ2-1; perhaps TRBD1 as D (6 bases). Germline CDR1 reads MNHEY; CDR2 reads SMNVEV (reference sequence). The CDR3 extends over 14 amino acids. Trimming took off 4 bases at V and 1 base at J, with 8 bases between the two ends. CDR3 sequence (DNA): TGTGCCAGCAGTTCAGGGGTGTCCTACAATGAGCAGTTCTTC. Its translation is CASSSGVSYNEQFF.

This clonotype was counted ten times or more. V is TRBV11-2 and J is TRBJ2-1, with 8 bases identical to TRBD2. Losses at the gene ends were 1 base for V and 9 bases for J; bases not matched to a gene: 20. This CDR3 has 19 residues. Germline V CDR1 and CDR2: SGHAT, FQNNGV. In DNA, the CDR3 is TGTGCCAGCAGCTTAGGCCGCTGGACTAGCAGGAACGAAGCCGCTGAGCAGTTCTTC. This translates into CASSLGRWTSRNEAAEQFF.

The chain is built from TRBV11-2 and TRBJ2-7; D possibly corresponds to TRBD2 (5 bases). The CDR3 contains 15 residues. Germline values: CDR1 SGHAT, CDR2 FQNNGV. Trimming took off 4 bases at V and 2 bases at J, with 15 bases between the two ends. The CDR3 coding sequence is TGTGCCAGCAGCTCCAGTATCAGCGGCCCCTACGAGCAGTACTTC. It encodes CASSSSISGPYEQYF.

This clonotype was picked up many times. V and J are TRBV12-3 or TRBV12-4 and TRBJ1-1; 9 bases are shared with TRBD1. This CDR3 is built from 14 residues. The ends lost 5 bases at V and 4 bases at J; junction bases unmatched: 5. The CDR3 nucleotides read TGTGCCAGCAGTACGGGACAGGGCGGCACTGAAGCTTTCTTT. Its translation is CASSTGQGGTEAFF.

In this sample, this clonotype turned up once. The genes are TRBV7-8 and TRBJ2-2, with TRBD2 matching 13 bases. The CDR3 loop spans 19 amino acids. V lost 0 bases to trimming and J lost 7 bases; unmatched junction nucleotides: 11. In germline, CDR1 is SGHVS, CDR2 FQNEAQ. The CDR3, as DNA: TGTGCCAGCAGCTTAGCTTCCACTAGCGGGAGGGCCGAGGGCGGGGAGCTGTTTTTT. This sequence encodes CASSLASTSGRAEGGELFF. Based on the CDR3 plus reference TRBV7-8 and TRBJ2-2, the full variable domain is GAGVSQSPRYKVAKRGQDVALRCDPISGHVSLFWYQQALGQGPEFLTYFQNEAQLDKSGLPSDRFFAERPEGSVSTLKIQRTQQEDSAVYLCASSLASTSGRAEGGELFFGEGSRLTVL.

This clonotype was detected a few times. This sequence joins TRBV6-5 and TRBJ1-5, with D unclear. V was clipped by 2 bases and J by 2 bases, with 13 bases between them. CDR1 is MNHEY and CDR2 is SVGAGI in the germline V gene. The CDR3 length is 16 residues. The CDR3 loop is CASSYLRTEGNQPQHF. DNA of the CDR3: TGTGCCAGCAGTTACCTCAGGACGGAGGGCAATCAGCCCCAGCATTTT.

CDR3 nucleotide sequence: TGCAGTGCTAGAAACAGGGATTCCTATGGCTACACCTTC. It yields the protein CSARNRDSYGYTF. This sequence joins TRBV20-1 and TRBJ1-2, with TRBD1 as a possible D gene (6 bases). Germline lookup yields CDR1 DFQATT and CDR2 SNEGSKA (reference sequence). Trimming removed 2 bases at V and 4 bases at J, with 11 bases between. The CDR3 contains 13 residues.

This rearrangement joins TRBV2 to TRBJ2-7, with TRBD2 matching over 9 bases. The CDR3 has 16 residues. Unmatched junction bases numbered 14, after V lost 7 bases and J lost 4 bases. Germline lookup yields CDR1 SNHLY and CDR2 FYNNEI. This CDR3 is CASMGSTTGLAYEQYF. CDR3 nucleotide sequence: TGTGCCAGCATGGGGTCCACCACTGGACTAGCGTACGAGCAGTACTTC.

This chain uses TRBV20-1 with TRBJ2-3; 11 nucleotides match TRBD2. The CDR3 contains 18 residues. V shed 0 bases, J shed 1 base, and the junction held 9 bases outside the gene matches. Germline V CDR1 and CDR2: DFQATT, SNEGSKA (reference sequence). The CDR3 DNA reads TGCAGTGCTAGAGAGGCTAGCGGGGGGCCGGGAGGCACAGATACGCAGTATTTT. Its translation: CSAREASGGPGGTDTQYF.

This clonotype was detected many times. V and J are TRBV5-1 and TRBJ2-3; either TRBD1 or TRBD2 may fit D (5 bases each). This CDR3 comprises 17 residues. Trimming stripped 4 bases from V and 4 bases from J, with 22 bases between. CDR1 is SGHRS, CDR2 YFSETQ, per germline. The CDR3 spells CASSQPPGRSTPDTQYF. Here the CDR3 DNA reads TGCGCCAGCAGCCAACCCCCGGGACGATCTACGCCAGATACGCAGTATTTT.

This clonotype occurred a few times. CDR3: CASGFPGEAFF. The CDR3 bases are TGTGCTAGTGGTTTTCCAGGGGAAGCTTTCTTT. The chain has TRBV12-5 and TRBJ1-1, with D possibly TRBD1 on 5 matching bases. Germline V gene lookup returns CDR1 LGHNT and CDR2 FRNRAP. This CDR3 has 11 amino acids. Trimming removed 3 bases at V and 8 bases at J, with 7 bases between. The variable domain in full, with the rest retrieved from reference TRBV12-5 and TRBJ1-1, is DARVTQTPRHKVTEMGQEVTMRCQPILGHNTVFWYRQTMMQGLELLAYFRNRAPLDDSGMPKDRFSAEMPDATLATLKIQPSEPRDSAVYFCASGFPGEAFFGQGTRLTVV.